What follows are 16 T cell receptor beta chains derived from one specimen sequenced in a study of cytomegalovirus exposure and HLA in healthy donors. The study ran its PCR with 60 Vbeta and 13 Jbeta primers. Using immunoSEQ multiplex PCR, the repertoire was profiled, and TCRdb retains in-frame clones only, with some absent. The sample has some 150,000 clones; about 10% are singletons. Input material: PBMCs. The receptor set was obtained from a woman aged 40-49 years in good health and CMV-seropositive.

This clone was seen a few times. The rearrangement joins TRBV27 to TRBJ2-1; 11 nucleotides align to TRBD2. The CDR3 runs to 13 residues. With 6 bases clipped from V and 6 bases from J, the junction kept 1 base outside the gene matches. Germline values: CDR1 MNHEY, CDR2 SMNVEV (reference sequence). CDR3 region: CASRGLAANEQFF. The CDR3, as DNA: TGTGCCAGCAGGGGACTAGCGGCCAATGAGCAGTTCTTC.

This chain uses TRBV14 with TRBJ1-2, with D tentatively TRBD1 (5 bases). Trimming took 0 bases from V and 8 from J, leaving 16 bases between them. This CDR3 contains 15 residues. Per germline, CDR1 SGHDN and CDR2 FVKESK. The CDR3 is CASSQDWKGAYGYTF. CDR3 nucleotide sequence: TGTGCCAGCAGCCAAGATTGGAAAGGGGCCTACGGCTACACCTTC.

The table lists this clone with a few counts. The chain has TRBV6-1 and TRBJ1-1; 10 bases map to TRBD1. The CDR3 has 13 residues. V trimming: 6 bases; J trimming: 7 bases; junction bases outside the gene matches: 5. The V gene's germline CDR1 is MNHNS and CDR2 SASEGT. CDR3 loop: CASRRDRGGEAFF. Written as DNA, the CDR3 is TGTGCCAGCAGGAGGGACAGGGGTGGTGAAGCTTTCTTT.

This clone was observed a few times. This chain's CDR3 is CASTDPGQILMETQYF. The CDR3 coding sequence is TGTGCCAGCACCGACCCGGGACAAATTTTAATGGAGACCCAGTACTTC. The chain recombines TRBV11-3 with TRBJ2-5; the D gene is possibly TRBD1 (6 bases). This CDR3 is 16 amino acids long. The V end lost 7 bases, the J end lost 5 bases, and 23 bases lay between the germline ends. The germline V gene encodes CDR1 SGHNT and CDR2 YENEEA.

To note about this clone: The final CDR3 position lacks the conserved phenylalanine or tryptophan, pointing to a likely read error. This rearrangement joins TRBV19 to TRBJ2-2; 7 bases are a match to TRBD1. The V segment lost 6 bases and the J segment 3 bases; nucleotides outside the gene matches: 7. The CDR3 totals 15 residues. The V gene's germline CDR1 is LNHDA and CDR2 SQIVND (reference sequence). The CDR3 loop reads CASRWGQHDTGELFV. The CDR3 bases are TGTGCCAGTAGATGGGGACAGCATGACACCGGGGAGCTGTTTGTT.

This clone has only a few counts. The V gene is TRBV19, the J gene TRBJ1-4, with D possibly TRBD1 on 5 matching bases. CDR1 and CDR2 (germline): LNHDA, SQIVND (reference sequence). Trimming pared 1 base from V and 8 bases from J, leaving 17 bases between. The CDR3 is made up of 16 amino acids. The CDR3 loop is CASSIGKWGLKEKLFF. DNA for the CDR3: TGTGCCAGTAGTATAGGAAAATGGGGACTTAAAGAAAAACTGTTTTTT. Variable domain in full (rest from reference TRBV19 and TRBJ1-4): DGGITQSPKYLFRKEGQNVTLSCEQNLNHDAMYWYRQDPGQGLRLIYYSQIVNDFQKGDIAEGYSVSREKKESFPLTVTSAQKNPTAFYLCASSIGKWGLKEKLFFGSGTQLSVL.

The sample holds a few counts of this clone. The V and J genes are TRBV7-2 and TRBJ2-3; 7 bases are a match to TRBD2. Germline lookup yields CDR1 SGHTA and CDR2 FQGNSA. V trimming: 1 base; J trimming: 3 bases; junction bases outside the gene matches: 4. The CDR3 runs to 15 residues. This chain's CDR3 is CASSLEAGETDTQYF. CDR3 DNA: TGTGCCAGCAGCTTAGAGGCGGGGGAGACAGATACGCAGTATTTT.

This clone appeared a few times. Other nucleotide sequences from this sample produce the same CDR3. This chain links TRBV4-3 with TRBJ2-3, with 9 bases that match TRBD1. CDR1 LGHNA and CDR2 YSLEER come from the germline V gene. The V segment lost 1 base and the J segment 2 bases; nucleotides outside the gene matches: 4. There are 16 residues in the CDR3. CDR3 loop: CASSQGGQGITDTQYF. The CDR3 coding sequence is TGCGCCAGCAGCCAAGGAGGACAGGGGATCACAGATACGCAGTATTTT.

The genes are TRBV1 and TRBJ2-1; TRBD2 was called by the table and not checked on the DNA. TRBV1 is flagged as a pseudogene. The CDR3 sequence is 17 residues long. For the CDR3, the DNA is TGCACCAGCAGCCAAGACGGGGTGGGAGGGCACTACAATGAGCAGTTCTTC. This encodes CTSSQDGVGGHYNEQFF.

This chain joins TRBV4-1 and TRBJ2-3; perhaps TRBD2 as D (7 bases). CDR3 length equals 16 residues. Germline assignment: CDR1 MGHRA and CDR2 YSYEKL. The V and J ends lost 4 bases and 3 bases respectively, with 17 bases between them. For the CDR3, the DNA is TGCGCCAGCAGCCCCTCATGGGGGGGCCAAACAGATACGCAGTATTTT. Its protein product is CASSPSWGGQTDTQYF.

J is TRBJ2-5 and V is TRBV5-1; D perhaps matches TRBD2 (5 bases). This CDR3 has 14 residues. V was pared by 4 bases and J by 5 bases, with 15 bases between. In germline, CDR1 is SGHRS, CDR2 YFSETQ. The chain's CDR3 is CASSPDPSRETQYF. As DNA, the CDR3 is TGCGCCAGCAGCCCGGATCCTAGCCGGGAGACCCAGTACTTC.

This clone showed up just a few times. The genes are TRBV19 and TRBJ2-1; 11 bases are shared with TRBD1. The CDR3 has 14 residues. The trim removed 6 bases at V and 4 bases at J, leaving 2 bases unmatched. Germline-derived CDR1 and CDR2 are LNHDA and SQIVND (reference sequence). The CDR3 region has the DNA TGTGCCAGTAGACGGGACAGGGGGTACAATGAGCAGTTCTTC. As protein: CASRRDRGYNEQFF.

The chain recombines TRBV5-8 with TRBJ1-2; 8 bases are shared with TRBD1. CDR1 SGHTS and CDR2 YDEGEE come from the germline V gene. This CDR3 has 14 amino acids. V lost 4 bases, J lost 4 bases, and 6 bases stayed unmatched. Here the CDR3 reads CASSPRTGTYGYTF. The DNA for the CDR3 is TGTGCCAGCAGCCCCAGGACAGGGACCTATGGCTACACCTTC.

V and J are TRBV5-1 and TRBJ2-2; 7 nucleotides align to TRBD2. The CDR3 contains 15 residues. The germline gives CDR1 SGHRS, CDR2 YFSETQ. With 2 bases clipped from V and 4 bases from J, the junction kept 5 bases outside the gene matches. CDR3 bases: TGCGCCAGCAGCTTCTCCGGGGGGTCCACCGGGGAGCTGTTTTTT. Amino acids: CASSFSGGSTGELFF.

In its sample, this clone was seen a few times. The chain combines TRBV7-9 with TRBJ1-1; TRBD1 aligns across 7 bases. From germline, CDR1 is SEHNR and CDR2 FQNEAQ (reference sequence). The CDR3 is 16 residues long. The ends lost 5 bases at V and 1 base at J; junction bases unmatched: 10. The CDR3 bases are TGTGCCAGCAGCGTACCACAGGGGCGGGGGAACACTGAAGCTTTCTTT. It yields the protein CASSVPQGRGNTEAFF.

This clone was observed a handful of times. V and J are TRBV27 and TRBJ1-2; tentative D call: TRBD1 (5 bases). V was pared by 5 bases and J by 4 bases, with 17 bases between. There are 15 residues in the CDR3. Germline CDR1 reads MNHEY; CDR2 reads SMNVEV (reference sequence). The CDR3 is CASSPTVPRTYGYTF. CDR3 bases: TGTGCCAGCAGTCCGACAGTCCCGCGCACCTATGGCTACACCTTC.